This T cell receptor beta chain is from a study of regulatory T cells in long-lasting Graves disease. The overall study: The study enrolled newly diagnosed Graves' patients on antithyroid drugs under 3 months.

This clonotype was seen at least ten times. Its target is not known. The CDR3 has 15 residues. Trimming pared 3 bases from V and 5 bases from J, leaving 16 bases between. In germline, CDR1 is DFQATT, CDR2 SNEGSKA (reference sequence). Relying on iRepertoire HTBI primers and Arm-PCR of CDR3 regions, the team built TCR beta libraries. TCRdb passed the multiplex PCR reads through MiXCR, listing each CDR3 protein once. The data contain 200,000 to 250,000 distinct CDR3 sequences, around 20% of them singletons. Study-wide results and caveats: Persistent cases of Graves' showed reduced TCR diversity relative to newly diagnosed patients.

The time point is: newly diagnosed GD, antithyroid drugs for less than 3 months. PBMC RNA served as the TCR library source. The clonotype comes from a female donor with Graves disease. Sample: peripheral blood mononuclear cells (PBMCs), taken at new diagnosis, from a patient treated with antithyroid drugs. The V gene is TRBV20-1, the J gene TRBJ2-2; D is perhaps TRBD2 (6 bases). CDR3 amino acids: CSASAGTPGTGELFF. DNA of the CDR3: TGCAGTGCTAGCGCCGGGACTCCGGGGACCGGGGAGCTGTTTTTT.